These T cell receptor beta chains were read from a single sample in a study of blood T cell repertoires in COVID-19. Assay: immunoSEQ multiplex PCR; the TCRdb copy retains only in-frame clones and omits some. The sample yields 35,000 to 40,000 clones, roughly 85% seen once. The sample consisted of peripheral blood. Receptor source: a human donor in a cohort sampled during active COVID-19. Both conserved end residues are part of each CDR3. D genes are given only for firm matches. Clone size is shown for a subset of rows, as once, few, many or a class of expanded clone.

CDR3: CASSQPPGYEQYF
DNA: TGCGCCAGCAGCCAACCCCCGGGGTACGAGCAGTACTTC
D: -
V: TRBV4-1
size: -
J: TRBJ2-7

CDR3: CASSFEGGTYNEQFF
DNA: TGTGCCAGCAGTTTTGAGGGTGGCACCTACAATGAGCAGTTCTTC
D: -
V: TRBV27
size: once
J: TRBJ2-1

CDR3: CASSGGGPQETQYF
DNA: TGTGCCTCCTCCGGGGGGGGCCCCCAAGAGACCCAGTACTTC
D: TRBD2
V: TRBV7-3
size: -
J: TRBJ2-5

CDR3: CASSLGFGGPPQETQYF
DNA: TGTGCCAGCAGCTTAGGATTCGGAGGTCCACCCCAAGAGACCCAGTACTTC
D: -
V: TRBV7-2
size: -
J: TRBJ2-5

CDR3: CASSVSGGTYEQYF
DNA: TGTGCCAGCAGCGTAAGCGGGGGCACCTACGAGCAGTACTTC
D: TRBD2
V: TRBV9
size: few
J: TRBJ2-7

CDR3: CASAAGGGNTEAFF
DNA: TGTGCCAGCGCTGCCGGGGGTGGGAACACTGAAGCTTTCTTT
D: -
V: TRBV7-3
size: few
J: TRBJ1-1

CDR3: CATRGADYGYTF
DNA: TGTGCCACCAGGGGGGCGGACTATGGCTACACCTTC
D: -
V: TRBV24-1
size: -
J: TRBJ1-2

CDR3: CASSLAGAGGPGTQYF
DNA: TGTGCCAGCAGCTTAGCAGGAGCGGGGGGGCCCGGGACCCAGTACTTC
D: TRBD2
V: TRBV7-9
size: -
J: TRBJ2-5

CDR3: CASSLDRGNGYTF
DNA: TGCGCCAGCAGCCTAGACAGGGGGAATGGCTACACCTTC
D: TRBD1
V: TRBV5-1
size: -
J: TRBJ1-2

CDR3: CASNRDRGLNQPQHF
DNA: TGTGCCAGTAACCGGGACAGGGGGCTCAATCAGCCCCAGCATTTT
D: TRBD1
V: TRBV19
size: -
J: TRBJ1-5

CDR3: CASSYSPDREVGTEAFF
DNA: TGTGCCAGCAGTTACTCCCCCGACAGGGAGGTGGGCACTGAAGCTTTCTTT
D: TRBD1
V: TRBV6-2/TRBV6-3
size: -
J: TRBJ1-1

CDR3: CASSLSGDGYTF
DNA: TGTGCCAGCAGCCTGTCGGGGGATGGCTACACCTTC
D: -
V: TRBV11-3
size: -
J: TRBJ1-2

CDR3: CAARSGMNTEAFF
DNA: TGTGCCGCACGGAGTGGAATGAACACTGAAGCTTTCTTT
D: -
V: TRBV11-2
size: -
J: TRBJ1-1

CDR3: CASSLGGNANTGELFF
DNA: TGCGCCAGCAGCTTAGGCGGAAACGCGAACACCGGGGAGCTGTTTTTT
D: -
V: TRBV5-1
size: -
J: TRBJ2-2

CDR3: CASSQTSVRNTEAFF
DNA: TGTGCCAGCAGCCAAACGAGTGTACGGAACACTGAAGCTTTCTTT
D: -
V: TRBV3-1/TRBV3-2
size: -
J: TRBJ1-1

CDR3: CASSLRPGGEQFF
DNA: TGCGCCAGCAGCCTCCGGCCAGGGGGTGAGCAGTTCTTC
D: TRBD1
V: TRBV5-1
size: few
J: TRBJ2-1

CDR3: CASSLDRNQPQHF
DNA: TGTGCCAGCAGCCTCGACAGGAATCAGCCCCAGCATTTT
D: -
V: TRBV5-4
size: -
J: TRBJ1-5

CDR3: CASSLGTVGSPLHF
DNA: TGTGCCAGCAGTCTCGGGACAGTGGGTTCACCCCTCCACTTT
D: TRBD1
V: TRBV6-5
size: once
J: TRBJ1-6

CDR3: CASSDSQGDTQYF
DNA: TGTGCCAGCAGTGACTCCCAGGGGGATACGCAGTATTTT
D: -
V: TRBV6-4
size: -
J: TRBJ2-3